This T cell receptor beta chain was identified in a study of T-cell memory formation after mild COVID-19. Regarding the study as a whole: CD8+ contracting clones occupied EMRA, while CD4+ ones occupied mainly CM and EM. Day 15 to 85 contractors were CD4/CD8 balanced; later expanders leaned CD4+.

MiXCR was run by TCRdb on the 5' RACE reads, yielding one entry per CDR3 protein. The sample has around 340,000 distinct CDR3 sequences; 10% to 15% are singletons. For this clonotype: What it recognizes is unknown.

The germline V gene encodes CDR1 LGHDT and CDR2 YNNKEL (reference sequence). The CDR3 sequence is 13 residues long. V was clipped by 10 bases and J by 9 bases; unmatched bases: 8. Sequencing input: PBMCs or a T cell subset sorted from them (not recorded which). The gene calls are TRBV3-1 and TRBJ1-6; TRBD1 aligns across 8 bases. The clonotype was recovered from a man aged 18 to 29 who had mild COVID-19 (a few samples of this study predate the infection). Cell type and time point are not known. CDR3 region: CATAGTGFSPLHF. The CDR3 bases are TGTGCCACCGCCGGGACAGGTTTTTCACCCCTCCACTTT.